This T cell receptor (beta chain) originates from a study of blood T cell repertoires in COVID-19. Recovered status in Cohort 3 required two negative PCRs, clearance, or symptom resolution. Sequencing was performed with immunoSEQ multiplex PCR; in TCRdb, only in-frame clones are kept and a portion is missing. The sample includes around 220,000 clones, around 83% seen only once; the top ten take roughly 6.2%. This clone showed up just once. V was shortened by 6 bases and J by 6 bases, with 14 bases between the two germline ends. This CDR3 region has 13 residues. CDR1 is KGHSH and CDR2 is LQKENI in the germline V gene.

The sequence was collected from a middle-aged woman who had recovered from COVID-19. Sequencing used PBMCs or T cells enriched from blood (not recorded which). This chain uses TRBV18 with TRBJ1-1; tentative D call: TRBD1 (5 bases). CDR3 DNA: TGTGCCAGCTCCCGAGGGGACTGGGCTGAAGCTTTCTTT. This encodes CASSRGDWAEAFF.